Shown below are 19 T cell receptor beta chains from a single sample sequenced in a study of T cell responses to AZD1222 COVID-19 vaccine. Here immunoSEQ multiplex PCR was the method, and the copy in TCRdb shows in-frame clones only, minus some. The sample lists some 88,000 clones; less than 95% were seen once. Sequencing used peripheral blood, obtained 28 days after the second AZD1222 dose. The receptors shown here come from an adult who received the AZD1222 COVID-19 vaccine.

DNA for the CDR3: TGTGCCAGCAGTGAAGCTAGCGGGGGGGCCAGGGGCACCGGGGAGCTGTTTTTT. Translated: CASSEASGGARGTGELFF. The chain couples TRBV2 to TRBJ2-2, with 11 bases matching TRBD2. This CDR3 is built from 18 residues. Germline lookup yields CDR1 SNHLY and CDR2 FYNNEI. Trimming at V came to 0 bases and at J to 4 bases, leaving 7 bases not matched to a gene.

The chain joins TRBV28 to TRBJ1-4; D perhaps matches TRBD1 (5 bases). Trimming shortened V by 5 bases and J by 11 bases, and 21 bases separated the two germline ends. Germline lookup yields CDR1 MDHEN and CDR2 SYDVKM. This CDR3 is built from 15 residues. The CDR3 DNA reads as TGTGCCAGCAGTCCCAATGGACAATTGGTGGGGAAACTGTTTTTT. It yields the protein CASSPNGQLVGKLFF.

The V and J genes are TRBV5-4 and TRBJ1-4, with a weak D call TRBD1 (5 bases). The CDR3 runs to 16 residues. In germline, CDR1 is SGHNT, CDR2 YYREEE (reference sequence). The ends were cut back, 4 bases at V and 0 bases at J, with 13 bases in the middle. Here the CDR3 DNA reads TGTGCCAGCAGCAACCGGGACCAAGCAACTAATGAAAAACTGTTTTTT. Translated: CASSNRDQATNEKLFF. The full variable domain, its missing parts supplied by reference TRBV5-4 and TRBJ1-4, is ETGVTQSPTHLIKTRGQQVTLRCSSQSGHNTVSWYQQALGQGPQFIFQYYREEENGRGNFPPRFSGLQFPNYSSELNVNALELDDSALYLCASSNRDQATNEKLFFGSGTQLSVL.

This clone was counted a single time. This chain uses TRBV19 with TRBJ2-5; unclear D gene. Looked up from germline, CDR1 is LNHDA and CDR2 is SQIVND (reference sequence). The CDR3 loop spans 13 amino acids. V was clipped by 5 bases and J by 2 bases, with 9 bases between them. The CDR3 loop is CASSPGLQETQYF. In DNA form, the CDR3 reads TGTGCCAGTAGTCCAGGATTACAAGAGACCCAGTACTTC.

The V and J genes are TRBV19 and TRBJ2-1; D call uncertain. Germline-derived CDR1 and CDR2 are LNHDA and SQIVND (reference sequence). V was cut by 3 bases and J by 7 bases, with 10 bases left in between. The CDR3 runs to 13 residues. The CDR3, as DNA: TGTGCCAGTAGTATCACTCTCGGGAATGAGCAGTTCTTC. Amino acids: CASSITLGNEQFF.

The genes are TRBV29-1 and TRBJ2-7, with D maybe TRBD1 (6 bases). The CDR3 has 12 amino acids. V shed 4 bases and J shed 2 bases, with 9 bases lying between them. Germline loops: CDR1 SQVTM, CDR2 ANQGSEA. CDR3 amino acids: CSVVGGTYEQYF. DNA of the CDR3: TGCAGCGTTGTAGGGGGAACCTACGAGCAGTACTTC.

The chain's CDR3 is CASSVPGGSEAFF. The CDR3 coding sequence is TGTGCCAGCAGCGTACCAGGGGGCAGTGAAGCTTTCTTT. V and J are TRBV9 and TRBJ1-1; 8 bases line up with TRBD1. CDR1 SGDLS and CDR2 YYNGEE come from the germline V gene. V was clipped by 1 base and J by 7 bases; unmatched bases: 3. The CDR3 loop spans 13 amino acids.

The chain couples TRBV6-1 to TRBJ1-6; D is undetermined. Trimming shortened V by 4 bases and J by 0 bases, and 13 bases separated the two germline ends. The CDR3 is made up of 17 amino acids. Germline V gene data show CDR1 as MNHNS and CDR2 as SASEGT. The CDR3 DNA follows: TGTGCCAGCAGTGCAGGATCTGGGAGCTCCTATAATTCACCCCTCCACTTT. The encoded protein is CASSAGSGSSYNSPLHF.

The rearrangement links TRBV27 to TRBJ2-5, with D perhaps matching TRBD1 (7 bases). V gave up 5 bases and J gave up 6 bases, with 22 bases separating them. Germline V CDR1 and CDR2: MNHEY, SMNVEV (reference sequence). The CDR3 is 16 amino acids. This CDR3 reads CASSGTPIGGQKTQYF. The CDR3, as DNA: TGTGCCAGCAGTGGGACCCCGATCGGGGGACAGAAGACCCAGTACTTC.

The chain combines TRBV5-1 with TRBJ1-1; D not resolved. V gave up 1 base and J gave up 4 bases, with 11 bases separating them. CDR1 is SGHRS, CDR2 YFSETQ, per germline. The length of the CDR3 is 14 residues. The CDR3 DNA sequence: TGCGCCAGCAGCTTGCGACAATCCGGCACTGAAGCTTTCTTT. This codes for CASSLRQSGTEAFF. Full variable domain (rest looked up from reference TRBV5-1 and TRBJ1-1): KAGVTQTPRYLIKTRGQQVTLSCSPISGHRSVSWYQQTPGQGLQFLFEYFSETQRNKGNFPGRFSGRQFSNSRSEMNVSTLELGDSALYLCASSLRQSGTEAFFGQGTRLTVV.

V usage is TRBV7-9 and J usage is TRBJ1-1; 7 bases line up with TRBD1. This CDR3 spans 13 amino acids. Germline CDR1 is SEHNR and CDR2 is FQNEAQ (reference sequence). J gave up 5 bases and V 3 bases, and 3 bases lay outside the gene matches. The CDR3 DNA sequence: TGTGCCAGCAGCTTCACAGGGGAAACTGAAGCTTTCTTT. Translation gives CASSFTGETEAFF.

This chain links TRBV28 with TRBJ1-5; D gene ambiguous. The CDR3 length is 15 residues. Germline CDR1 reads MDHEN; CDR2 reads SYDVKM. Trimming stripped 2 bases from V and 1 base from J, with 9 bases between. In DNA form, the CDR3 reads TGTGCCAGCAGTTTAGTAGGAGCCAGCAATCAGCCCCAGCATTTT. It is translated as CASSLVGASNQPQHF.

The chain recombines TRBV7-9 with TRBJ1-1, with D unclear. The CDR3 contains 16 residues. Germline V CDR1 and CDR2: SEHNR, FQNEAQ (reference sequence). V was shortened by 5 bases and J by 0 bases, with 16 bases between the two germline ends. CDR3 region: CASSPRGSYLNTEAFF. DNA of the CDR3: TGTGCCAGCAGCCCACGTGGCAGCTATTTGAACACTGAAGCTTTCTTT.

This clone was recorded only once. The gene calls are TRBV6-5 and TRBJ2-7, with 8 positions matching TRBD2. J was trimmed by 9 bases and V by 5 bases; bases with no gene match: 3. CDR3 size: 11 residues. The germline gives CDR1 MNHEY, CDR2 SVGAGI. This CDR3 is CASSHGGVQYF. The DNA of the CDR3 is TGTGCCAGCAGTCACGGGGGGGTGCAGTACTTC.

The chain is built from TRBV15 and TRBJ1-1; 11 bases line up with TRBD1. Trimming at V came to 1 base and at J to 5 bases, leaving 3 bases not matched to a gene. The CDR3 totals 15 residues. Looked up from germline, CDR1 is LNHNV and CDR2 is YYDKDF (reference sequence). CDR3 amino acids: CATSRGGQGATEAFF. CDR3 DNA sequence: TGTGCCACCAGCAGAGGTGGACAGGGGGCAACTGAAGCTTTCTTT.

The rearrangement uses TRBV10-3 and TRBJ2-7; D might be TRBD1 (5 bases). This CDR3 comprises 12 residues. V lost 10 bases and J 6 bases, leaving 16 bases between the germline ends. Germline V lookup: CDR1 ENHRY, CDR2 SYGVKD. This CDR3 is CATSREVGEQYF. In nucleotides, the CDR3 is TGTGCCACAAGCAGGGAAGTGGGCGAGCAGTACTTC.

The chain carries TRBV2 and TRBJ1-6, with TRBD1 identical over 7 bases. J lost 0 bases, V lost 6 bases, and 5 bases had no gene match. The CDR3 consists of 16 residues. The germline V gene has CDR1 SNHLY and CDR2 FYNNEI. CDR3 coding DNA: TGTGCCAGCAGGGACAGGCTGAGCTCCTATAATTCACCCCTCCACTTT. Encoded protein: CASRDRLSSYNSPLHF.

The CDR3 nucleotides are TGTGCCAGCAGTGTGGCTAGCGGTTTGAACACCGGGGAGCTGTTTTTT. Protein sequence: CASSVASGLNTGELFF. The gene calls are TRBV25-1 and TRBJ2-2; 7 bases are shared with TRBD2. Looked up from germline, CDR1 is MGHDK and CDR2 is SYGVNS. The V and J ends lost 4 bases and 1 base, in that order; junction bases with no gene match: 6. The CDR3 spans 16 residues. Looking up the rest from reference TRBV25-1 and TRBJ2-2 gives the full variable domain: EADIYQTPRYLVIGTGKKITLECSQTMGHDKMYWYQQDPGMELHLIHYSYGVNSTEKGDLSSESTVSRIRTEHFPLTLESARPSHTSQYLCASSVASGLNTGELFFGEGSRLTVL.

The CDR3 DNA reads as TGCAGTGCTCCCTTCGGACCGGAAGCTTTCTTT. Translated: CSAPFGPEAFF. The genes are TRBV20-1 and TRBJ1-1, with unresolved D. Germline V gene lookup returns CDR1 DFQATT and CDR2 SNEGSKA (reference sequence). CDR3 length equals 11 residues. V lost 5 bases to trimming and J lost 8 bases, with 12 bases between them.